This T cell receptor beta chain is drawn from a study of cytomegalovirus exposure and HLA in healthy donors. Study-wide points: TCR beta chains numbering under 200 were designated cytomegalovirus-associated.

The table lists this clone with a few counts. Its antigen is not known. Primers: 60 Vbeta forward and 13 Jbeta reverse. TCRdb keeps only in-frame clones here, not all; method: immunoSEQ multiplex PCR. The sample has tens of thousands of clones, about 69% seen once. The CDR3 has 13 residues. Germline V CDR1 and CDR2: SGHTA, FQGTGA. Trimming pared 5 bases from V and 1 base from J, leaving 8 bases between. The chain is built from TRBV7-3 and TRBJ1-1; D gene uncertain. Sequences were obtained from PBMCs. This TCR derives from a man in his 60s in good health and CMV-seronegative. The CDR3 protein is CASSHTKNTEAFF. The CDR3 coding sequence is TGTGCCAGCAGCCACACAAAGAACACTGAAGCTTTCTTT.